One and the same sample provided the 12 T cell receptor beta chains below, sequenced in a study of blood T cell repertoires in COVID-19. Measured with immunoSEQ multiplex PCR; TCRdb has only the in-frame clones, and not every one. The sample gives 250,000 or so clones, roughly nine tenths of which show up once; around 9% is in the top ten. Source material: peripheral blood. Receptor source: a man between 40 and 49 years old with active or convalescent COVID-19.

The table lists this clone with a few counts. The CDR3 DNA reads as TGCAGCGTGACAGGTTATGGCTACACCTTC. The encoded protein is CSVTGYGYTF. The chain links TRBV29-1 to TRBJ1-2; D perhaps matches TRBD1 (6 bases). The CDR3 consists of 10 residues. V dropped 6 bases and J dropped 5 bases, with 7 bases sitting between them. Germline values: CDR1 SQVTM, CDR2 ANQGSEA.

This chain links TRBV7-3 with TRBJ2-7, with TRBD2 as a possible D gene (6 bases). The ends were cut back, 2 bases at V and 2 bases at J, with 10 bases in the middle. Germline V gene sequence: CDR1 SGHTA, CDR2 FQGTGA. The CDR3 consists of 14 residues. The CDR3 sequence: CASSLGGTAYEQYF. Here the CDR3 DNA reads TGTGCCAGCAGCTTAGGGGGGACGGCCTACGAGCAGTACTTC.

The genes are TRBV2 and TRBJ2-5; TRBD1 matches at 11 bases. Germline loops: CDR1 SNHLY, CDR2 FYNNEI. Trimming removed 11 bases from V and 5 bases from J; junction bases left unmatched: 4. There are 12 residues in the CDR3. CDR3: CAGRDRGETQYF. CDR3 DNA: TGTGCCGGCCGGGACAGGGGGGAGACCCAGTACTTC.

V and J are TRBV15 and TRBJ2-6, with a tentative D call TRBD1 (6 bases). The CDR3 runs to 15 residues. V lost 3 bases and J lost 2, with 8 bases in between. Looked up from germline, CDR1 is LNHNV and CDR2 is YYDKDF (reference sequence). The CDR3 DNA reads as TGTGCCACCAGCAGTCAGGGGCCTGGGGCCAACGTCCTGACTTTC. This translates into CATSSQGPGANVLTF.

The chain links TRBV2 to TRBJ1-1, with TRBD1 matching 9 bases. The germline V gene encodes CDR1 SNHLY and CDR2 FYNNEI. The CDR3 spans 15 residues. Trimming took 7 bases from V and 7 from J; bases not matched to a gene: 13. In DNA form, the CDR3 reads TGTGCCAGCAACCCACGGGGGACAGGGATTGGTGAAGCTTTCTTT. It yields the protein CASNPRGTGIGEAFF.

This clone was found a few times. The rearrangement links TRBV12-3 or TRBV12-4 to TRBJ1-3; 7 bases fit TRBD1. There are 11 residues in the CDR3. The J segment lost 14 bases and the V segment lost 2 bases, leaving 3 bases of the junction unmatched. The CDR3 sequence is CASSLIGTVYF. CDR3 DNA: TGTGCCAGCAGTTTAATCGGGACAGTATATTTT.

V gene TRBV5-1 combines with J gene TRBJ2-7, with D perhaps TRBD2 (5 bases). This CDR3 comprises 14 residues. Germline V lookup: CDR1 SGHRS, CDR2 YFSETQ. Trimming shortened V by 2 bases and J by 2 bases, and 11 bases separated the two germline ends. CDR3 DNA sequence: TGCGCCAGCAGCTTAGGACTGGGCCCCTACGAGCAGTACTTC. It translates to CASSLGLGPYEQYF.

The chain employs TRBV27 and TRBJ2-5; D uncertain. CDR3 length equals 13 residues. V gave up 3 bases and J gave up 0 bases, with 5 bases separating them. Germline V gene data show CDR1 as MNHEY and CDR2 as SMNVEV (reference sequence). CDR3 coding DNA: TGTGCCAGCAGTTTTGCAGACCAAGAGACCCAGTACTTC. Encoded protein: CASSFADQETQYF.

This clone was seen a handful of times. At the DNA level, this CDR3 is encoded by other sequences in the same sample as well. The V and J genes are TRBV29-1 and TRBJ1-5; 10 nucleotides align to TRBD1. Germline CDR1 and CDR2: SQVTM and ANQGSEA. The CDR3 runs to 13 residues. The junction had 0 bases not matched to a gene; V was cut back by 4 bases and J by 3 bases. This CDR3 is CSVGQGANQPQHF. The CDR3 nucleotides read TGCAGCGTTGGACAGGGGGCCAATCAGCCCCAGCATTTT.

This clone was detected once. The chain links TRBV7-9 to TRBJ2-7, with 11 positions matching TRBD2. Trimming at V came to 5 bases and at J to 5 bases, leaving 11 bases not matched to a gene. CDR1 and CDR2 (germline): SEHNR, FQNEAQ (reference sequence). This CDR3 comprises 16 residues. DNA of the CDR3: TGTGCCAGCAGCCCCTCCACTAGCGGGAGTGTCGACGAGCAGTACTTC. Amino acids: CASSPSTSGSVDEQYF.

V usage is TRBV5-1 and J usage is TRBJ1-4; unclear D gene. Trimming shortened V by 4 bases and J by 3 bases, and 10 bases separated the two germline ends. The CDR3 runs 14 residues. The germline gives CDR1 SGHRS, CDR2 YFSETQ. The CDR3 loop reads CASSLVEPNEKLFF. CDR3 bases: TGCGCCAGCAGCCTGGTCGAGCCTAATGAAAAACTGTTTTTT.

This clone has only one observation. CDR3 coding DNA: TGTGCCTGGAGTGACTGGGACAGACCCGACAATGAGCAGTTCTTC. Encoded protein: CAWSDWDRPDNEQFF. J is TRBJ2-1 and V is TRBV30; the match to TRBD1 covers 7 bases. Germline CDR1 and CDR2: GTSNPN and SVGIG (reference sequence). The CDR3 has 15 residues. The junction had 8 bases not matched to a gene; V was cut back by 1 base and J by 5 bases.